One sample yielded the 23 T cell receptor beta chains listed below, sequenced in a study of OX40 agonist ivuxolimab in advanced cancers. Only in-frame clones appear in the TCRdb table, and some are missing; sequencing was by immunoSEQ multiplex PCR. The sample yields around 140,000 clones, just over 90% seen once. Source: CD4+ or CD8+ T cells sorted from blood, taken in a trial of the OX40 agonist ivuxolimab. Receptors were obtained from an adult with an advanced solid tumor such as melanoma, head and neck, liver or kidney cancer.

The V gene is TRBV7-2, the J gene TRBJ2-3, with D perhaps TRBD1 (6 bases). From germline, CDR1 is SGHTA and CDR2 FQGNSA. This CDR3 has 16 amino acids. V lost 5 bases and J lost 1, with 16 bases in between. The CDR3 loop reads CASSRQAAGGTDTQYF. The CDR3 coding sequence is TGTGCCAGCAGCCGACAGGCGGCGGGTGGCACAGATACGCAGTATTTT.

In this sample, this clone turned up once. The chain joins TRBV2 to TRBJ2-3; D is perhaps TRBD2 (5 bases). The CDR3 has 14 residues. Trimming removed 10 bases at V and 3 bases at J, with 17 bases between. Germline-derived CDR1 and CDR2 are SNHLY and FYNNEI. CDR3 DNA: TGTGCCAAGCGGCGCGGACGGGAAACAGATACGCAGTATTTT. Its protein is CAKRRGRETDTQYF. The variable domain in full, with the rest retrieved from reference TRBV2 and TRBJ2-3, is EPEVTQTPSHQVTQMGQEVILRCVPISNHLYFYWYRQILGQKVEFLVSFYNNEISEKSEIFDDQFSVERPDGSNFTLKIRSTKLEDSAMYFCAKRRGRETDTQYFGPGTRLTVL.

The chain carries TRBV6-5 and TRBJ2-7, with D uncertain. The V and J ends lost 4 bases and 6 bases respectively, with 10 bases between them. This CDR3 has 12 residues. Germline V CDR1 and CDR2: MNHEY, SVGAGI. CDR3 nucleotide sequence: TGTGCCAGCAGTTTCGGGCAAGGCGAGCAGTACTTC. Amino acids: CASSFGQGEQYF.

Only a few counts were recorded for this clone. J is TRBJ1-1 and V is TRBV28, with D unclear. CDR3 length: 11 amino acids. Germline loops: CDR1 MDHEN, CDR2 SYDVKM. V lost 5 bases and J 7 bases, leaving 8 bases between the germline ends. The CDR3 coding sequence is TGTGCCAGCAGTGTCGAATATGAAGCTTTCTTT. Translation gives CASSVEYEAFF. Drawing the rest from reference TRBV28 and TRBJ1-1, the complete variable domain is DVKVTQSSRYLVKRTGEKVFLECVQDMDHENMFWYRQDPGLGLRLIYFSYDVKMKEKGDIPEGYSVSREKKERFSLILESASTNQTSMYLCASSVEYEAFFGQGTRLTVV.

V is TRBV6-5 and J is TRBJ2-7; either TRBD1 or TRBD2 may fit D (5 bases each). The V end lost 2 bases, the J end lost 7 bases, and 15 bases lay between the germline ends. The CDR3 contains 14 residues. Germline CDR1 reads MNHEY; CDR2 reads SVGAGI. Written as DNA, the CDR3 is TGTGCCAGCAGTTACGGACCGGGACCGCGGGAGCAGTACTTC. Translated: CASSYGPGPREQYF.

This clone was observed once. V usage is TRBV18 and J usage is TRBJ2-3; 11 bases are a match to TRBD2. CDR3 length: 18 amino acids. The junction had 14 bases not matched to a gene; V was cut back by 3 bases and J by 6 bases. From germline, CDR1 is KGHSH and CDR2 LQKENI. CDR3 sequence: CASSPTGPSGRRPDTQYF. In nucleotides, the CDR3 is TGTGCCAGCTCACCCACCGGGCCTAGCGGGAGGCGACCCGATACGCAGTATTTT.

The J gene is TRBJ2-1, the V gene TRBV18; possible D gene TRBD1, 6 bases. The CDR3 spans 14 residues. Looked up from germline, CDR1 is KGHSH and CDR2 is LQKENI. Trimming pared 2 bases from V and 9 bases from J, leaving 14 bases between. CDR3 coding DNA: TGTGCCAGCTCACCAGCCGGGGCCAGGGGTGAGCAGTTCTTC. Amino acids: CASSPAGARGEQFF.

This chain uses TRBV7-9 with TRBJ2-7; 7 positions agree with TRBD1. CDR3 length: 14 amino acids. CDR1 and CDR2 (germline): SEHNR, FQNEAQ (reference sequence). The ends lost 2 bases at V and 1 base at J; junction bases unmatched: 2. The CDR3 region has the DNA TGTGCCAGCAGCTTATGGACAGGTTCCTACGAGCAGTACTTC. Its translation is CASSLWTGSYEQYF.

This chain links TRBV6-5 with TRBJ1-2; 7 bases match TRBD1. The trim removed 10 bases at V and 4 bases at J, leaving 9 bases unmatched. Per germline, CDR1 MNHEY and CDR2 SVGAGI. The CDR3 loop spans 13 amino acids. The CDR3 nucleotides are TGTGCCACCACAGGGGATCTTGGCTATGGCTACACCTTC. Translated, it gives CATTGDLGYGYTF.

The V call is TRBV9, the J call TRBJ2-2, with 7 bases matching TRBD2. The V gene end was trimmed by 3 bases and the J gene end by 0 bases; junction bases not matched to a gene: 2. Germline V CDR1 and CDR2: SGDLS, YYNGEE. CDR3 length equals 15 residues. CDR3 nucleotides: TGTGCCAGCAGCGCCACTAGCGCGAACACCGGGGAGCTGTTTTTT. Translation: CASSATSANTGELFF.

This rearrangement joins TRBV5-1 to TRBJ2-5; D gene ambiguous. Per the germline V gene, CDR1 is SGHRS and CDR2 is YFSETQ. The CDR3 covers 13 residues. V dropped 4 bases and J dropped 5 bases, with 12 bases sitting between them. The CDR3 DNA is TGCGCCAGCAGCCCCACGACATGGGAGACCCAGTACTTC. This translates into CASSPTTWETQYF.

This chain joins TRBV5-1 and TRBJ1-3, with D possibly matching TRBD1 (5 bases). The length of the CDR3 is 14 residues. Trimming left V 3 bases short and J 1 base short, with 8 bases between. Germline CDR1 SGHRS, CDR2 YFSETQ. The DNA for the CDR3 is TGCGCCAGCAGCTCGGGACTTTCTGGAAACACCATATATTTT. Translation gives CASSSGLSGNTIYF.

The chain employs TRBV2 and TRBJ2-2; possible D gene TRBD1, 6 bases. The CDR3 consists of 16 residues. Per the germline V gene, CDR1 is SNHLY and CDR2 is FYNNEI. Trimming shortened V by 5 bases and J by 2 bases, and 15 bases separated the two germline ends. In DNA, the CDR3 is TGTGCCAGCAGTCCCCAGGGGAGTTTAAACACCGGGGAGCTGTTTTTT. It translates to CASSPQGSLNTGELFF.

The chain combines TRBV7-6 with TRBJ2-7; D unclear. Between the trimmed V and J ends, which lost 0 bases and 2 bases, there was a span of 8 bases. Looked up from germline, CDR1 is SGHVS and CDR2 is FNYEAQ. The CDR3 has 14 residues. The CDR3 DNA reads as TGTGCCAGCAGCTTAGCTGGATCTCCCTACGAGCAGTACTTC. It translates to CASSLAGSPYEQYF.

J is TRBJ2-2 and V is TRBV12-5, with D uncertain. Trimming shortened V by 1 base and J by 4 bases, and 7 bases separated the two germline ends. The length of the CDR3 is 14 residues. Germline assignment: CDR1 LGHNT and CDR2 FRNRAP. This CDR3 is CASGLGLSTGELFF. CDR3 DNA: TGTGCTAGTGGTTTGGGTTTATCCACCGGGGAGCTGTTTTTT.

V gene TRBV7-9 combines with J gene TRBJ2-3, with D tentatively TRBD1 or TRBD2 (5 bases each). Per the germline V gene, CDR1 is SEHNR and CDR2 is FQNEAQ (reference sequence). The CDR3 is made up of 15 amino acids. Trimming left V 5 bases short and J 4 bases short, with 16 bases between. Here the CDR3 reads CASSPPGPNADTQYF. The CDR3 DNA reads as TGTGCCAGCAGCCCACCGGGACCAAACGCAGATACGCAGTATTTT.

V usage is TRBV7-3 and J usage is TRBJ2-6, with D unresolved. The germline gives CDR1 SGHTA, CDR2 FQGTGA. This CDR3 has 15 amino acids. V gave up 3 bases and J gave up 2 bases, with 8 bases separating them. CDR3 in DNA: TGTGCCAGCAGCTTCCCGCGGCCTGGGGCCAACGTCCTGACTTTC. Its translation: CASSFPRPGANVLTF.

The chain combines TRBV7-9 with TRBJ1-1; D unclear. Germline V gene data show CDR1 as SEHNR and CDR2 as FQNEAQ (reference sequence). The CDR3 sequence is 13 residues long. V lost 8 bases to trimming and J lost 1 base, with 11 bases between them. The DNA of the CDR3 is TGTGCCAGCGGGCAGCTTTCGAACACTGAAGCTTTCTTT. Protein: CASGQLSNTEAFF. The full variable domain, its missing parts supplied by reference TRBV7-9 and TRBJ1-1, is DTGVSQNPRHKITKRGQNVTFRCDPISEHNRLYWYRQTLGQGPEFLTYFQNEAQLEKSRLLSDRFSAERPKGSFSTLEIQRTEQGDSAMYLCASGQLSNTEAFFGQGTRLTVV.

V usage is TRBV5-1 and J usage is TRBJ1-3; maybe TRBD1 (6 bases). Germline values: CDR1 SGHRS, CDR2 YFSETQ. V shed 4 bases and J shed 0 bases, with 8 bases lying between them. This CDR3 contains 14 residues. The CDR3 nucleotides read TGCGCCAGCAGCCCGGGGGCCTCTGGAAACACCATATATTTT. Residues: CASSPGASGNTIYF.

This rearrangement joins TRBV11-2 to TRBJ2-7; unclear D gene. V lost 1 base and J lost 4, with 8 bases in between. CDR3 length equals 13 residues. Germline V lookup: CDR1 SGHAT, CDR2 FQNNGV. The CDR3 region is CASSLGWQYEQYF. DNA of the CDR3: TGTGCCAGCAGCTTAGGTTGGCAATACGAGCAGTACTTC.

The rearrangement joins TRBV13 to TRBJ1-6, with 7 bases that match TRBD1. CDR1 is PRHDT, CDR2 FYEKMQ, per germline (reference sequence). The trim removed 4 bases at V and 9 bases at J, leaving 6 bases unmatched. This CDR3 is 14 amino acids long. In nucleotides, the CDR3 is TGTGCCAGCAGCTCGACAGGGTTCGTTTCACCCCTCCACTTT. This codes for CASSSTGFVSPLHF.

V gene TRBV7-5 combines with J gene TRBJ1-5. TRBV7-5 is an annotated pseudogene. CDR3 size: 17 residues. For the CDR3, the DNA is TGTGCCAGAACTAGAACGGGGGGGCTGGGGAGGAATCAGCCCCAGCATTTT. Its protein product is CARTRTGGLGRNQPQHF.

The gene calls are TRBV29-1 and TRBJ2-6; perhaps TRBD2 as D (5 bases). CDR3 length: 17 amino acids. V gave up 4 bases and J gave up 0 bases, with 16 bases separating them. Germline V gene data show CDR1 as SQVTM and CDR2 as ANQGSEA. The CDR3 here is CSVGRGPQSSGANVLTF. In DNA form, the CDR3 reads TGCAGCGTTGGGAGAGGGCCACAATCCTCTGGGGCCAACGTCCTGACTTTC.